Presented here are 3 T cell receptor beta chains from one specimen sequenced in a study of T cells in Graves' hyperthyroidism and ophthalmopathy. It was RNA transcripts that yielded the amplified TCR beta CDR3 regions. The HTBI set primed first-round TCR CDR3 RT-PCR. TCRdb analysed the multiplex PCR reads with MiXCR anew, one entry per CDR3 protein. The sample has 300,000 to 400,000 distinct CDR3 sequences; approximately 13% are singletons. Sequencing was done on a sample of blood. The receptor source for this set is a woman aged 18 to 35 with Graves' hyperthyroidism.

This clonotype was detected ten times or more. V gene TRBV7-9 combines with J gene TRBJ1-2; no reliable D call. Germline CDR1 reads SEHNR; CDR2 reads FQNEAQ (reference sequence). V was cut by 1 base and J by 3 bases, with 9 bases left in between. CDR3 length: 14 amino acids. CDR3 sequence reads: CASSLEQMYYGYTF. In nucleotides, the CDR3 is TGTGCCAGCAGCTTAGAACAGATGTACTATGGCTACACCTTC.

The CDR3 DNA is TGTGCCAGCAGCTTGGAGGGGGGCGACTACGAGCAGTACTTC. Translation gives CASSLEGGDYEQYF. The chain carries TRBV5-8 and TRBJ2-7; D possibly uses TRBD1 or TRBD2 (6 bases each). V lost 0 bases, J lost 3 bases, and 10 bases lay in between. CDR1 and CDR2 (germline): SGHTS, YDEGEE. This CDR3 comprises 14 residues.

This clonotype was recorded many times. The chain joins TRBV28 to TRBJ2-3; 9 bases map to TRBD2. The germline V gene has CDR1 MDHEN and CDR2 SYDVKM. V lost 2 bases, J lost 6 bases, and 12 bases stayed unmatched. The CDR3 totals 17 residues. In DNA form, the CDR3 reads TGTGCCAGCAGTTTACGATCTAGCGGGATTCAGGGGGATACGCAGTATTTT. Protein: CASSLRSSGIQGDTQYF.